These 14 T cell receptor beta chains share one sample of origin, sequenced in a study of CD8 T cells in Susac syndrome. When the RNA was reverse transcribed, random hexamers were used with an input of about 0.5 to 1 ug. TCRdb reprocessed the immunoSEQ multiplex PCR reads with MiXCR, giving one entry per CDR3 protein. This table has roughly 44,000 distinct CDR3 sequences, approximately 94% appearing once. Sequencing was carried out using CD8+ T cells from PBMCs. The receptors originated from a human donor in good health.

V gene TRBV12-3 or TRBV12-4 combines with J gene TRBJ2-2; D is possibly TRBD1 (5 bases). The CDR3 has 14 residues. The germline V and J ends were trimmed by 10 bases and 0 bases, with 12 bases remaining between them. CDR3 in amino acids: CATRDFANTGELFF. CDR3 coding DNA: TGTGCCACCAGGGATTTCGCGAACACCGGGGAGCTGTTTTTT.

V gene TRBV7-9 combines with J gene TRBJ2-7, with a possible D match to TRBD2 (6 bases). Deletions cut 5 bases from V and 0 bases from J, with 14 bases between. CDR1 and CDR2 from the germline V gene are SEHNR and FQNEAQ (reference sequence). The CDR3 spans 15 residues. CDR3 bases: TGTGCCAGCAGCCCCTCACTAGCCCCCTCCTACGAGCAGTACTTC. Its protein is CASSPSLAPSYEQYF.

The V call is TRBV20-1, the J call TRBJ2-7; TRBD1 might be the D (6 bases). CDR3 length: 12 amino acids. V was cut by 3 bases and J by 6 bases, with 12 bases left in between. Germline lookup yields CDR1 DFQATT and CDR2 SNEGSKA (reference sequence). This CDR3 is CSARDRDTEQYF. In nucleotides, the CDR3 is TGCAGTGCTAGGGATAGGGACACCGAGCAGTACTTC.

The chain is built from TRBV30 and TRBJ2-4, with D unresolved. The CDR3 contains 15 residues. From germline, CDR1 is GTSNPN and CDR2 SVGIG (reference sequence). The V gene lost 3 bases and the J gene lost 0 bases, with 12 bases spanning the gap. The CDR3 region has the DNA TGTGCCTGGAGCGTAGATGAACTAGCCAAAAACATTCAGTACTTC. It yields the protein CAWSVDELAKNIQYF.

V and J are TRBV12-5 and TRBJ1-1; D is unresolved. Germline V CDR1 and CDR2: LGHNT, FRNRAP. The ends were cut back, 3 bases at V and 1 base at J, with 15 bases in the middle. This CDR3 is built from 16 residues. CDR3 bases: TGTGCTAGTGGTTTAAACCCGACGGGAAGGAACACTGAAGCTTTCTTT. Amino acids: CASGLNPTGRNTEAFF.

The chain couples TRBV7-9 to TRBJ1-2; tentative D call: TRBD1 (5 bases). The CDR3 has 13 amino acids. Germline assignment: CDR1 SEHNR and CDR2 FQNEAQ (reference sequence). The V gene lost 7 bases and the J gene lost 4 bases, with 13 bases spanning the gap. CDR3: CASKLPDSYGYTF. CDR3 bases: TGTGCCAGCAAACTCCCAGACAGCTATGGCTACACCTTC.

The chain carries TRBV29-1 and TRBJ2-3; D remains unclear. Germline V gene data show CDR1 as SQVTM and CDR2 as ANQGSEA. V was shortened by 2 bases and J by 5 bases, with 2 bases between the two germline ends. The CDR3 covers 10 residues. As DNA, the CDR3 is TGCAGCGTTGAAAGAGATACGCAGTATTTT. Translating it yields CSVERDTQYF.

The table lists this clonotype with a few counts. The chain recombines TRBV2 with TRBJ2-7; TRBD2 matches at 7 bases. The CDR3 is made up of 14 amino acids. The junction had 7 bases not matched to a gene; V was cut back by 8 bases and J by 0 bases. Germline-derived CDR1 and CDR2 are SNHLY and FYNNEI. CDR3 region: CASPRQRDSYEQYF. CDR3 nucleotide sequence: TGTGCCAGCCCGCGGCAGCGGGACTCCTACGAGCAGTACTTC.

The V and J genes are TRBV29-1 and TRBJ2-2, with 9 positions matching TRBD1. The CDR3 has 16 amino acids. Germline values: CDR1 SQVTM, CDR2 ANQGSEA. V trimming: 6 bases; J trimming: 4 bases; junction bases outside the gene matches: 12. CDR3 residues: CSVARATGGTTGELFF. CDR3 nucleotides: TGCAGCGTCGCCCGGGCGACAGGGGGTACCACCGGGGAGCTGTTTTTT.

V gene TRBV27 combines with J gene TRBJ2-1; tentative D call: TRBD1 (8 bases). The germline V gene encodes CDR1 MNHEY and CDR2 SMNVEV (reference sequence). V was cut by 1 base and J by 2 bases, with 18 bases left in between. The CDR3 runs to 18 residues. The CDR3: CASSLLAPQGGAYNEQFF. DNA of the CDR3: TGTGCCAGCAGTTTATTAGCCCCACAGGGGGGGGCCTACAATGAGCAGTTCTTC.

The gene calls are TRBV7-6 and TRBJ2-1; D remains ambiguous. Germline V lookup: CDR1 SGHVS, CDR2 FNYEAQ. The germline V and J ends were trimmed by 4 bases and 0 bases, with 10 bases remaining between them. This CDR3 spans 15 amino acids. The CDR3 DNA reads as TGTGCCAGCAGCTCCGAGTCTCCCTCCTACAATGAGCAGTTCTTC. Protein product: CASSSESPSYNEQFF.

J is TRBJ2-2 and V is TRBV5-6; TRBD1 aligns across 7 bases. Germline values: CDR1 SGHDT, CDR2 YYEEEE. The CDR3 has 15 amino acids. Unmatched junction bases numbered 16, after V lost 0 bases and J lost 17 bases. The CDR3 nucleotides read TGTGCCAGCAGCTTGGGGACAGGCACCGGGGAGCTTGTTTTTTTT. Amino acids: CASSLGTGTGELVFF. The full variable domain, with the rest looked up from reference TRBV5-6 and TRBJ2-2, is DAGVTQSPTHLIKTRGQQVTLRCSPKSGHDTVSWYQQALGQGPQFIFQYYEEEERQRGNFPDRFSGHQFPNYSSELNVNALLLGDSALYLCASSLGTGTGELVFFGEGSRLTVL.

The V call is TRBV29-1, the J call TRBJ2-1; 9 positions match TRBD1. There are 13 residues in the CDR3. Germline V gene sequence: CDR1 SQVTM, CDR2 ANQGSEA. J gave up 6 bases and V 7 bases, and 7 bases lay outside the gene matches. As DNA, the CDR3 is TGCAGCGCCAGGACAGGGGAGGGCAATGAGCAGTTCTTC. Its translation: CSARTGEGNEQFF.

The chain carries TRBV29-1 and TRBJ2-5; TRBD1 aligns across 9 bases. J lost 9 bases, V lost 4 bases, and 6 bases had no gene match. The CDR3 loop spans 12 amino acids. The germline V gene has CDR1 SQVTM and CDR2 ANQGSEA. This CDR3 reads CSVGLTGGAQYF. CDR3 coding DNA: TGCAGCGTTGGGTTGACAGGGGGTGCCCAGTACTTC.